This T cell receptor beta chain was retrieved from a study of identical twins (dated by TCRdb to 2015 to 2016). About the study as a whole: To test whether fetal clonotypes persist, the study used deep sequencing on TCR alpha and beta repertoires from monozygotic twins, unrelated adults of various ages, and cord blood. Replicate twin experiments were performed at different times using different library preparation protocols to rule out contamination. General study outcomes and caveats: Because the same donors could not be followed over many years, the conclusions depended on cross-sectional statistical analysis. Out-of-frame TCR alpha sharing in monozygotic twins was systematically underestimated by recombination models, whereas sharing between unrelated individuals was in agreement with the recombination models. Invariant T cells such as MAIT and iNKT could partly confound zero-insertion analyses, though diverse VJ usage argued against this for most clonotypes. Compared with coincidental sharing between unrelated individuals, out-of-frame TCR alpha sequences shared between twins had an excess of sequences with low generation probability. Abundant cord blood beta clonotypes had fewer insertions, young adult naive repertoires showed a similar but weaker trend, and memory repertoires showed no such trend. The excess sharing between twins in beta out-of-frame sequences was weaker because fewer shared sequences reduced the signal-to-noise ratio.

The V end loses 5 bases and the J end loses 2 bases, and a stretch of 17 bases separates them. The CDR3 covers 16 residues, taking in both the cysteine and the phenylalanine. Of all the DNA, just the CDR3 is kept, 48 bases in frame from base 1. From the germline V gene, CDR1 is WSHSY and CDR2 is SAAADI. Preparation of the library involved 5' RACE. Sequenced on an Illumina HiSeq 2000. Template switching introduced a universal primer binding site; the final cDNA contained a unique molecular identifier, enabling accurate counting of TCR cDNA molecules. Specific primers in the conserved constant-segment region were used to synthesize first-strand cDNA for the TCR alpha and beta chains. To control for contamination, every cDNA library was double barcoded, receiving both a SMART-Mk sample barcode and Illumina barcodes. TruSeq adapter sequences along with Illumina sample barcodes were introduced in two successive PCR steps. Sequencing of the TCR alpha and beta cDNA libraries was done on the Illumina HiSeq platform using custom primers. The authors' analysis ran thus. MiGEC was used to process raw reads and extract unique molecular identifiers, and MiXCR was used to find CDR3 positions. For each individual, recombination models were inferred using an EM algorithm with the repgenHMM and IGoR tools. Shared clonotypes were analyzed with the tcR package in R, and sharing was normalized by the product of cloneset sizes. Out-of-frame nonproductive sequences were analyzed to study raw recombination free of thymic and clonal selection effects. The public reads were run again by TCRdb, first through fastp at Q25 and then through MiXCR, and only productive beta chains were kept. Identical CDR3 proteins give one entry, which carries the most common genes and DNA. In this record, the V and J calls reflect TCRdb's handling and not the investigators' own analysis. This sample comprises around 250,000 distinct CDR3 sequences, about 7% of them detected only once. Jointly, the top ten make up roughly 3.7% of the sample.

Only healthy Caucasian donors were included. The twin cohort consisted of three pairs of female monozygotic twins, all aged roughly 18 to 30 years. Using Miltenyi CD45RO+ enrichment and human naive T-cell isolation kits, memory (CD45RO+) and naive T cells were isolated from PBMC. For this clonotype: This receptor's antigen is unknown. This may come from a read error, since a much larger clone is one base off.

This sample also appeared in a second study, on yellow fever vaccine responses in identical twins. That second publication adds: According to the authors, the vaccine-induced T cell response in identical twins seemed to be partly convergent and partly specific to each individual. In the study, vaccine-responding T cell clones were precisely tracked in identical twins.

This chain joins TRBV10-2 to TRBJ2-3; the D gene could be either TRBD1 or TRBD2, each agreeing at 5 bases. This receptor was identified in a woman aged 18-29 years in good health. Source material: memory (CD45RO+) T cells sorted from blood. The cell subset or site label, read with the paper, signifies: CD45RO+ enriched T cells. The DNA reads as follows: TGCGCCAGCAGTCACCCCGTCGGGGCATACACAGATACGCAGTATTTT. Its product reads: CASSHPVGAYTDTQYF.